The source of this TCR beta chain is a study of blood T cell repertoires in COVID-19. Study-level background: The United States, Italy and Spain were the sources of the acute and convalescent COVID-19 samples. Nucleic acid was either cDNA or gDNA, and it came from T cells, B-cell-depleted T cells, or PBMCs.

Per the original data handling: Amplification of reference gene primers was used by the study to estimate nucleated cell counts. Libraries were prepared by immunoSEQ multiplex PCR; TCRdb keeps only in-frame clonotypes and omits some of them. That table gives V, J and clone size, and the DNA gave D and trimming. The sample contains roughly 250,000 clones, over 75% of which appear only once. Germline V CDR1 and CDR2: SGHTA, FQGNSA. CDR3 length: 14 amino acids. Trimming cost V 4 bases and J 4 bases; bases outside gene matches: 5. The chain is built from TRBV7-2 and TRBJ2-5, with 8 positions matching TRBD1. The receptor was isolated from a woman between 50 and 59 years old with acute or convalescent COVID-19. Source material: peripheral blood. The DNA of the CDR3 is TGTGCCAGCAGCTCAGACAGGGGAAGAGAGACCCAGTACTTC. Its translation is CASSSDRGRETQYF.